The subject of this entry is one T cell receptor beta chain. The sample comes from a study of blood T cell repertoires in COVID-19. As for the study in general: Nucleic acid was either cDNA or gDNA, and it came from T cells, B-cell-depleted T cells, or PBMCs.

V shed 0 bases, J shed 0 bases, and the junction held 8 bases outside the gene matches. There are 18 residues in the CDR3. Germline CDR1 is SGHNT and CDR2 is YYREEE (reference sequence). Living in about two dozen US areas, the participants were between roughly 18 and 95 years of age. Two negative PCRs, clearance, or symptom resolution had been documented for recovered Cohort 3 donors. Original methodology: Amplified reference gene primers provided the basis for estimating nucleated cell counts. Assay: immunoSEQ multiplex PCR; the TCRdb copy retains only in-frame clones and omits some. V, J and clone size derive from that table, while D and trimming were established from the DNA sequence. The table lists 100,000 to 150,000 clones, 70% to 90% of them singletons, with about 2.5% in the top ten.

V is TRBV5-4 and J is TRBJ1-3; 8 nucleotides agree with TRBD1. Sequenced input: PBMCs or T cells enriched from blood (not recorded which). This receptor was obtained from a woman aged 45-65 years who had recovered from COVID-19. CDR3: CASSLGFRTGNSGNTIYF. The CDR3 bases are TGTGCCAGCAGCTTGGGTTTCCGGACAGGGAACTCTGGAAACACCATATATTTT.